Sequencing of this TCR beta chain was carried out in a study of T cell clonotyping in hematopoietic cell transplantation. Study findings and constraints: Few recipient clonotypes overlapped donors; over 97% were de novo at given depth. Pathologically expanded recipient clonotypes increased progressively from day 30 to day 180 as diversity fell. No sorting was done, leaving CD4 and CD8 contributions mixed.

V was cut by 7 bases and J by 12 bases, with 16 bases left in between. CDR3 length: 11 amino acids. CDR1 and CDR2 (germline): MNHNS, SASEGT. Sequencing used immunoSEQ multiplex PCR; TCRdb keeps in-frame clones, though not all of them. The sample lists roughly 17,000 clones; 80% to 95% were seen once. Worth noting for this clone: As yet, its antigen is unknown.

The chain joins TRBV6-1 to TRBJ2-7; the D gene is possibly TRBD2 (6 bases). Specimen: peripheral blood mononuclear cells. The sequence came from a middle-aged man in good health. Some clones in this sample may be carry-over from other donors' samples. The DNA of the CDR3 is TGTGCCAGCAAGGTCGGGGGACCTGCGTACTTC. Translation gives CASKVGGPAYF.